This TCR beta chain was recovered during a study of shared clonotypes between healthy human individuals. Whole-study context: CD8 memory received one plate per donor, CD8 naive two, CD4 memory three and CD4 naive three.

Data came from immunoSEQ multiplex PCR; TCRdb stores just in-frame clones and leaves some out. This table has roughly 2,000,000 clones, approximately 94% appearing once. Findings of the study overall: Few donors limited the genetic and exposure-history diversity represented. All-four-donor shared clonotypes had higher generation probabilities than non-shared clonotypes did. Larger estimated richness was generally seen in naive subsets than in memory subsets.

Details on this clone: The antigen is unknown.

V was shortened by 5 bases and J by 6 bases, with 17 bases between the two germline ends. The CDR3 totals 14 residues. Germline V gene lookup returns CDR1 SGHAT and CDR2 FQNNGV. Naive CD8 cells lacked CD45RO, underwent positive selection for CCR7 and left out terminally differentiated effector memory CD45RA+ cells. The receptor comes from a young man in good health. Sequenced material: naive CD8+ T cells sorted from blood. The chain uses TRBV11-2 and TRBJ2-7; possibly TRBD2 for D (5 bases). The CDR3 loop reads CASSLVLGSVEQYF. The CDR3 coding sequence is TGTGCCAGCAGCCTCGTTCTTGGGAGCGTCGAGCAGTACTTC.